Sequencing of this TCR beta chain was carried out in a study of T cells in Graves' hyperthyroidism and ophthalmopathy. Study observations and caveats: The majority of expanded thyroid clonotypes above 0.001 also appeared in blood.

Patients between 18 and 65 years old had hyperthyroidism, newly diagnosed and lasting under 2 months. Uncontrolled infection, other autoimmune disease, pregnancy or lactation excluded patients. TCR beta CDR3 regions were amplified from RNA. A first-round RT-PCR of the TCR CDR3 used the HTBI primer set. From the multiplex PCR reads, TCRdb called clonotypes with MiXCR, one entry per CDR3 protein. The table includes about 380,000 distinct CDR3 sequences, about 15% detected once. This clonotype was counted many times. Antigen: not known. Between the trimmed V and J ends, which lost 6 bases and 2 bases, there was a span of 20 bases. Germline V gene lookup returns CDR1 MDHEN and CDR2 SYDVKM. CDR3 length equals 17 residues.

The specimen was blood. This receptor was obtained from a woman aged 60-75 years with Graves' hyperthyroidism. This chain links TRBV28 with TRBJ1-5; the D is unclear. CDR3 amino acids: CASRPSGIGVGNQPQHF. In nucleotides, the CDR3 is TGTGCCAGCAGACCTTCGGGCATCGGGGTAGGCAATCAGCCCCAGCATTTT.